These 27 T cell receptor beta chains were all obtained from the same sample, sequenced in a study of cytotoxic CD8 clonotypes in ibrutinib-treated CLL. Sequencing was performed with immunoSEQ multiplex PCR; in TCRdb, only in-frame clones are kept and a portion is missing. The sample includes more than 150,000 clones, about two thirds of them seen just once. Sequencing used PBMCs, obtained after 24 months of ibrutinib treatment. These receptors were obtained from a human donor with chronic lymphocytic leukemia.

This clone was observed once. The chain links TRBV7-2 to TRBJ2-7; TRBD1 might be the D (5 bases). The CDR3 totals 13 residues. Germline CDR1 is SGHTA and CDR2 is FQGNSA. V gave up 4 bases and J gave up 3 bases, with 10 bases separating them. CDR3 protein: CASSWTKYYEQYF. CDR3 nucleotides: TGTGCCAGCAGCTGGACAAAGTACTACGAGCAGTACTTC.

This clone was counted only a few times. The genes are TRBV5-6 and TRBJ2-7, with D tentatively TRBD1 (5 bases). The CDR3 sequence is 14 residues long. Germline V CDR1 and CDR2: SGHDT, YYEEEE. The V end was cut by 0 bases, the J end by 1 base, with 8 bases between. This CDR3 reads CASSLGQFSYEQYF. As DNA, the CDR3 is TGTGCCAGCAGCTTGGGACAGTTTTCCTACGAGCAGTACTTC.

In this sample, this clone turned up once. The rearrangement uses TRBV18 and TRBJ2-7, with a weak D call TRBD2 (6 bases). This CDR3 is 13 amino acids long. Trimming took 3 bases from V and 7 from J, leaving 13 bases between them. CDR1 KGHSH and CDR2 LQKENI come from the germline V gene. The CDR3 loop reads CASSPDRSGEQYF. The CDR3 bases are TGTGCCAGCTCACCTGACCGAAGCGGGGAGCAGTACTTC. The variable domain in full, with the rest retrieved from reference TRBV18 and TRBJ2-7, is NAGVMQNPRHLVRRRGQEARLRCSPMKGHSHVYWYRQLPEEGLKFMVYLQKENIIDESGMPKERFSAEFPKEGPSILRIQQVVRGDSAAYFCASSPDRSGEQYFGPGTRLTVT.

The V and J genes are TRBV5-1 and TRBJ2-1, with D hard to call. Germline CDR1 and CDR2: SGHRS and YFSETQ. The CDR3 runs to 15 residues. Trimming took off 3 bases at V and 2 bases at J, with 12 bases between the two ends. DNA for the CDR3: TGCGCCAGCAGCTATGACCGCCCCCCCTACAATGAGCAGTTCTTC. It yields the protein CASSYDRPPYNEQFF. The full variable domain, completed using reference TRBV5-1 and TRBJ2-1, is KAGVTQTPRYLIKTRGQQVTLSCSPISGHRSVSWYQQTPGQGLQFLFEYFSETQRNKGNFPGRFSGRQFSNSRSEMNVSTLELGDSALYLCASSYDRPPYNEQFFGPGTRLTVL.

The gene calls are TRBV30 and TRBJ1-5, with a tentative D call TRBD1 (5 bases). Between the trimmed V and J ends, which lost 3 bases and 7 bases, there was a span of 22 bases. This CDR3 is built from 16 residues. Germline V gives CDR1 GTSNPN, CDR2 SVGIG (reference sequence). The CDR3 DNA follows: TGTGCCTGGAGCGGGAGAGGGACTGGAAAGGGCCAGCCCCAGCATTTT. Translating gives CAWSGRGTGKGQPQHF.

This chain joins TRBV6-4 and TRBJ1-1, with a possible D match to TRBD1 (6 bases). Trimming removed 3 bases from V and 4 bases from J, with 9 bases in between. In germline, CDR1 is MRHNA, CDR2 SNTAGT. CDR3 length: 13 amino acids. The CDR3 DNA follows: TGTGCCAGCAGTGATAGGGGGATCACTGAAGCTTTCTTT. Its protein is CASSDRGITEAFF.

The chain is built from TRBV29-1 and TRBJ1-2; a weak D match, TRBD1 (5 bases). CDR3 length: 13 residues. Looked up from germline, CDR1 is SQVTM and CDR2 is ANQGSEA. Deletions cut 3 bases from V and 4 bases from J, with 12 bases between. The CDR3, as DNA: TGCAGCGTTGACTCCCTGGGGCCCTATGGCTACACCTTC. Protein sequence: CSVDSLGPYGYTF.

The V and J genes are TRBV11-2 and TRBJ2-7, with D possibly being TRBD1 (6 bases). Germline V gene data show CDR1 as SGHAT and CDR2 as FQNNGV. Trimming pared 6 bases from V and 7 bases from J, leaving 25 bases between. The CDR3 is made up of 16 amino acids. CDR3 loop: CASRHYRDTLSLEQYF. CDR3 nucleotide sequence: TGTGCCAGCAGACACTACCGGGACACCCTCTCGTTGGAGCAGTACTTC.

The V and J genes are TRBV6-5 and TRBJ2-3; D is unresolved. V was cut by 3 bases and J by 4 bases, with 14 bases left in between. CDR3 length: 15 residues. CDR1 and CDR2 (germline): MNHEY, SVGAGI. CDR3 region: CASSYFPLSPDTQYF. The CDR3 nucleotides read TGTGCCAGCAGTTATTTCCCGTTGAGCCCAGATACGCAGTATTTT.

The chain links TRBV19 to TRBJ1-4; 7 bases are a match to TRBD1. With 3 bases clipped from V and 5 bases from J, the junction kept 6 bases outside the gene matches. The germline gives CDR1 LNHDA, CDR2 SQIVND (reference sequence). The CDR3 runs to 15 residues. CDR3 region: CASSMRGQRNEKLFF. In nucleotides, the CDR3 is TGTGCCAGTAGTATGCGGGGACAGCGGAATGAAAAACTGTTTTTT.

The chain links TRBV20-1 to TRBJ2-5; D remains ambiguous. Trimming took 5 bases from V and 5 from J, leaving 6 bases between them. The CDR3 totals 10 residues. The V gene's germline CDR1 is DFQATT and CDR2 SNEGSKA (reference sequence). CDR3 region: CSASAETQYF. In DNA form, the CDR3 reads TGCAGTGCTTCCGCGGAGACCCAGTACTTC.

This chain links TRBV29-1 with TRBJ2-7; D gene uncertain. Trimming cost V 2 bases and J 11 bases, with 16 bases left between them. In germline, CDR1 is SQVTM, CDR2 ANQGSEA. This CDR3 region has 12 residues. This CDR3 is CSVESPGMVEYF. The CDR3 DNA is TGCAGCGTTGAATCCCCGGGCATGGTTGAGTACTTC.

V usage is TRBV7-2 and J usage is TRBJ1-2; 12 nucleotides match TRBD1. V dropped 6 bases and J dropped 8; count of bases not matched to a gene: 4. In germline, CDR1 is SGHTA, CDR2 FQGNSA. The CDR3 covers 13 residues. CDR3 sequence: CASRGQGAEGYTF. Written as DNA, the CDR3 is TGTGCCAGCAGGGGACAGGGGGCGGAAGGCTACACCTTC.

This clone has more than one count but fewer than ten. The chain combines TRBV2 with TRBJ2-3; 9 nucleotides line up with TRBD1. The CDR3 extends over 15 amino acids. With V trimmed by 5 bases and J by 2 bases, 5 bases remained unmatched. Germline V gene data show CDR1 as SNHLY and CDR2 as FYNNEI. The CDR3 sequence is CASSLDRGNTDTQYF. The CDR3 DNA sequence: TGTGCCAGCAGTTTAGACAGGGGGAACACAGATACGCAGTATTTT.

This clone appeared a few times. This sequence joins TRBV5-1 and TRBJ1-3, with D possibly matching TRBD1 (5 bases). CDR3 length: 16 amino acids. Germline CDR1 and CDR2: SGHRS and YFSETQ. V was clipped by 1 base and J by 2 bases, with 13 bases between them. The CDR3 sequence is CASSLQQVETGNTIYF. For the CDR3, the DNA is TGCGCCAGCAGCTTGCAACAGGTTGAGACTGGAAACACCATATATTTT.

The chain uses TRBV7-2 and TRBJ1-3; no clear D gene. The length of the CDR3 is 15 residues. CDR1 is SGHTA and CDR2 is FQGNSA in the germline V gene. Trimming stripped 1 base from V and 0 bases from J, with 7 bases between. The CDR3 reads CASSLGTSSGNTIYF. The CDR3 DNA sequence: TGTGCCAGCAGCTTAGGGACGAGCTCTGGAAACACCATATATTTT.

The chain links TRBV7-9 to TRBJ1-4; 7 bases fit TRBD1. The CDR3 is 15 residues long. From germline, CDR1 is SEHNR and CDR2 FQNEAQ (reference sequence). V was pared by 4 bases and J by 7 bases, with 9 bases of the junction left unmatched. CDR3 region: CASSSETGIGEKLFF. The CDR3 DNA follows: TGTGCCAGCAGCTCCGAGACAGGGATCGGTGAAAAACTGTTTTTT.

The chain couples TRBV9 to TRBJ2-1; 12 positions match TRBD2. Germline V gene data show CDR1 as SGDLS and CDR2 as YYNGEE. The CDR3 is 15 amino acids. J gave up 7 bases and V 4 bases, and 6 bases lay outside the gene matches. For the CDR3, the DNA is TGTGCCAGCAGCTTCAGGACTAGCGGGATGAATGAGCAGTTCTTC. Protein product: CASSFRTSGMNEQFF.

The chain combines TRBV19 with TRBJ2-5, with TRBD2 matching over 11 bases. The germline CDR1 and CDR2 sequences are LNHDA and SQIVND (reference sequence). The CDR3 loop spans 15 amino acids. The V segment lost 6 bases and the J segment 3 bases; nucleotides outside the gene matches: 6. CDR3 protein: CASSTGTSGKETQYF. DNA of the CDR3: TGTGCCAGTAGCACCGGGACTAGCGGAAAAGAGACCCAGTACTTC.

CDR3 residues: CASSQSSRTSGQETQYF. DNA of the CDR3: TGCGCCAGCAGTCAATCTTCTAGGACTAGCGGCCAAGAGACCCAGTACTTC. The chain recombines TRBV23-1 with TRBJ2-5, with 10 nucleotides matching TRBD2. TRBV23-1 is an ORF for which the function is uncertain. The V and J ends lost 0 bases and 1 base, in that order; junction bases with no gene match: 5. The CDR3 totals 17 residues.

This clone has just a few counts. This sequence joins TRBV28 and TRBJ2-2, with D perhaps being TRBD1 or TRBD2 (6 bases each). In germline, CDR1 is MDHEN, CDR2 SYDVKM. This CDR3 region has 13 residues. CDR3 bases: TGTGCGACGCGGGACACAAACACCGGGGAGCTGTTTTTT. Translation: CATRDTNTGELFF. The whole variable domain, filled in from reference TRBV28 and TRBJ2-2, reads DVKVTQSSRYLVKRTGEKVFLECVQDMDHENMFWYRQDPGLGLRLIYFSYDVKMKEKGDIPEGYSVSREKKERFSLILESASTNQTSMYLCATRDTNTGELFFGEGSRLTVL.

The chain has TRBV30 and TRBJ2-5, with D unclear. This CDR3 has 11 amino acids. Germline V gene data show CDR1 as GTSNPN and CDR2 as SVGIG (reference sequence). Trimming took 4 bases from V and 5 from J, leaving 8 bases between them. CDR3 coding DNA: TGTGCCTGGACAGGCGGTGAGACCCAGTACTTC. Protein sequence: CAWTGGETQYF. Based on the CDR3 plus reference TRBV30 and TRBJ2-5, the full variable domain is SQTIHQWPATLVQPVGSPLSLECTVEGTSNPNLYWYRQAAGRGLQLLFYSVGIGQISSEVPQNLSASRPQDRQFILSSKKLLLSDSGFYLCAWTGGETQYFGPGTRLLVL.

The chain has TRBV19 and TRBJ2-1, with TRBD2 as a possible D gene (5 bases). Trimming cost V 2 bases and J 2 bases, with 19 bases left between them. The CDR3 has 18 residues. The germline gives CDR1 LNHDA, CDR2 SQIVND (reference sequence). The DNA for the CDR3 is TGTGCCAGTAGTATACCAACAGCTGTCGGGGAGACCTACAATGAGCAGTTCTTC. Protein product: CASSIPTAVGETYNEQFF.

This clone turned up a few times. The gene calls are TRBV28 and TRBJ2-1; D unclear. The V and J ends lost 2 bases and 12 bases respectively, with 8 bases between them. This CDR3 has 11 residues. Germline V lookup: CDR1 MDHEN, CDR2 SYDVKM. CDR3 bases: TGTGCCAGCAGTTTACTTCAGTGGCAGTTCTTC. Amino acids: CASSLLQWQFF.

This clone has a handful of counts. The gene calls are TRBV7-8 and TRBJ1-1; D remains ambiguous. Trimming left V 1 base short and J 1 base short, with 4 bases between. This CDR3 contains 13 residues. Looked up from germline, CDR1 is SGHVS and CDR2 is FQNEAQ. CDR3 loop: CASSLVKNTEAFF. The DNA for the CDR3 is TGTGCCAGCAGCTTAGTGAAGAACACTGAAGCTTTCTTT.

This clone was picked up one time. The chain is built from TRBV5-5 and TRBJ2-7, with a weak D call TRBD2 (6 bases). This CDR3 is built from 14 residues. Germline V gives CDR1 SGHKS, CDR2 YYEKEE (reference sequence). Trimming shortened V by 3 bases and J by 6 bases, and 16 bases separated the two germline ends. The CDR3 sequence: CASSSGTSLSEQYF. The DNA for the CDR3 is TGTGCCAGCAGCTCGGGGACTTCCCTGAGCGAGCAGTACTTC.

CDR3 in DNA: TGTGCCAGCACCACCCCCCTGGCCGAAGGATCCTTGAATGAGCAGTTCTTC. This gives the protein CASTTPLAEGSLNEQFF. The chain links TRBV27 to TRBJ2-1; D not resolved. This CDR3 contains 17 residues. V was pared by 7 bases and J by 7 bases, with 26 bases between. From germline, CDR1 is MNHEY and CDR2 SMNVEV (reference sequence).